This T cell receptor (beta chain) comes out of a study of T cell changes during pregnancy in multiple sclerosis. Sequencing used immunoSEQ multiplex PCR; TCRdb keeps in-frame clones, though not all of them. This table holds about 49,000 clones, around 90% found once. Trimming cost V 2 bases and J 3 bases; bases outside gene matches: 3. Germline V gene data show CDR1 as LNHDA and CDR2 as SQIVND (reference sequence). The CDR3 is 16 amino acids. The sequencing used peripheral blood, collected after pregnancy. The chain links TRBV19 to TRBJ1-5; TRBD1 matches 11 bases. This receptor was identified in a female donor in good health, enrolled as a control in a pregnancy study. In DNA, the CDR3 is TGTGCCAGTAGTATACGGGACAGGGGGTACAATCAGCCCCAGCATTTT. It is translated as CASSIRDRGYNQPQHF.